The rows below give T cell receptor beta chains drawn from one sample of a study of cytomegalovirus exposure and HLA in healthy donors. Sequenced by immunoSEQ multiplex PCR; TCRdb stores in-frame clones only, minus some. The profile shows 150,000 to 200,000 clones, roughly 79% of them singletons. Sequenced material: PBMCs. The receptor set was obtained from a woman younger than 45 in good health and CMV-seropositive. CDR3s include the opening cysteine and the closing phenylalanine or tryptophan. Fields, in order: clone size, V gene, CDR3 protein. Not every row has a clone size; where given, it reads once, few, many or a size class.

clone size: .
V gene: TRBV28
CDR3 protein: CASSLDRGGTEAFF

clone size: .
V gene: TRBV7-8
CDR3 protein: CASSSIKGAISGNTIYF

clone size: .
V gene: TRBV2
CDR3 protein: CASSETLLSSYEQYF

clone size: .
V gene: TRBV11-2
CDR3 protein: CASSLSGVGTEAFF

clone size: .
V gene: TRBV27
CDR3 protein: CASSFNQGKDTQYF

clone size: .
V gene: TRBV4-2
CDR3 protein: CASSQDVAHYGYTF

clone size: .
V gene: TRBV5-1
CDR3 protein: CASNLDPGPGELFF

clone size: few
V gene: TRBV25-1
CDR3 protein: CASSDLRGGKAFF

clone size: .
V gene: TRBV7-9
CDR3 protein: CASSLVSKGTQYF

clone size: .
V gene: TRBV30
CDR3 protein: CAWSGGQGMTNEKLFF

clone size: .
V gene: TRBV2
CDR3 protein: CASSEQSNSPLHF

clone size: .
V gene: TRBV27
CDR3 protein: CASSFLVNSGTNEQFF

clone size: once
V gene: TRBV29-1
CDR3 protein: CSALTGRSSYEQYF

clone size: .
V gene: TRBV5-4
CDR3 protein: CASSLGGGELFF

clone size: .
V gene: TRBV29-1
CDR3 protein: CSVARGVGYTGELFF

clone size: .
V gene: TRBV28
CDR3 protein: CASRSGGPSYEQYF

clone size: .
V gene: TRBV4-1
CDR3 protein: CASSYPRGTRTEAFF

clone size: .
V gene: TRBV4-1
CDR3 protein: CASSQGLWGQGFYGYTF

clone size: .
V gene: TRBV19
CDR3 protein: CASSPNRGQGEQFF

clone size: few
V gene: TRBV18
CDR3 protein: CASSPTSRRGAGDEQYF

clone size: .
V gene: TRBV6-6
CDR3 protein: CASSLAGLGFF

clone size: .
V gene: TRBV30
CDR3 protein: CAWTRTGLGTEAFF

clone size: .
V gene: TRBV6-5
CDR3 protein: CASGRHGKETQYF

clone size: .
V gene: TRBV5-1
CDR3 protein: CATHEGTGNGYTF

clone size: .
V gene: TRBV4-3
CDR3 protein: CASSQDLGQGNTEAFF

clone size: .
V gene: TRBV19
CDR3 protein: CASSKSGQASYGYTF

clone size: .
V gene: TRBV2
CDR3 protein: CASSEGGAGDQPQHF

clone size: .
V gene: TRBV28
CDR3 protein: CATKQPPGQKNTGELFF

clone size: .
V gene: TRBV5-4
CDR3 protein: CASGLKRGGTDTQYF

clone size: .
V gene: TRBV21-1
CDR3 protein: CASSKGKVAGEEKLFF

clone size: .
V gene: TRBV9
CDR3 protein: CASSDLQGTGGHNEQFF

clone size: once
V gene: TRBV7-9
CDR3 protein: CASSLNRGDSPLHF

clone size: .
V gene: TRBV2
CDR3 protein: CASKGLDTGNEKLFF

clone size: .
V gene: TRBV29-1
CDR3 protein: CSVGQASMNTEAFF

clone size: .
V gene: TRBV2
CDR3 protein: CASSVAGRQETQYF

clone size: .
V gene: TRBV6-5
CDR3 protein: CASIKTLSSGNTIYF

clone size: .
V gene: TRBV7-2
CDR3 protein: CASSLDAGGNQPQHF